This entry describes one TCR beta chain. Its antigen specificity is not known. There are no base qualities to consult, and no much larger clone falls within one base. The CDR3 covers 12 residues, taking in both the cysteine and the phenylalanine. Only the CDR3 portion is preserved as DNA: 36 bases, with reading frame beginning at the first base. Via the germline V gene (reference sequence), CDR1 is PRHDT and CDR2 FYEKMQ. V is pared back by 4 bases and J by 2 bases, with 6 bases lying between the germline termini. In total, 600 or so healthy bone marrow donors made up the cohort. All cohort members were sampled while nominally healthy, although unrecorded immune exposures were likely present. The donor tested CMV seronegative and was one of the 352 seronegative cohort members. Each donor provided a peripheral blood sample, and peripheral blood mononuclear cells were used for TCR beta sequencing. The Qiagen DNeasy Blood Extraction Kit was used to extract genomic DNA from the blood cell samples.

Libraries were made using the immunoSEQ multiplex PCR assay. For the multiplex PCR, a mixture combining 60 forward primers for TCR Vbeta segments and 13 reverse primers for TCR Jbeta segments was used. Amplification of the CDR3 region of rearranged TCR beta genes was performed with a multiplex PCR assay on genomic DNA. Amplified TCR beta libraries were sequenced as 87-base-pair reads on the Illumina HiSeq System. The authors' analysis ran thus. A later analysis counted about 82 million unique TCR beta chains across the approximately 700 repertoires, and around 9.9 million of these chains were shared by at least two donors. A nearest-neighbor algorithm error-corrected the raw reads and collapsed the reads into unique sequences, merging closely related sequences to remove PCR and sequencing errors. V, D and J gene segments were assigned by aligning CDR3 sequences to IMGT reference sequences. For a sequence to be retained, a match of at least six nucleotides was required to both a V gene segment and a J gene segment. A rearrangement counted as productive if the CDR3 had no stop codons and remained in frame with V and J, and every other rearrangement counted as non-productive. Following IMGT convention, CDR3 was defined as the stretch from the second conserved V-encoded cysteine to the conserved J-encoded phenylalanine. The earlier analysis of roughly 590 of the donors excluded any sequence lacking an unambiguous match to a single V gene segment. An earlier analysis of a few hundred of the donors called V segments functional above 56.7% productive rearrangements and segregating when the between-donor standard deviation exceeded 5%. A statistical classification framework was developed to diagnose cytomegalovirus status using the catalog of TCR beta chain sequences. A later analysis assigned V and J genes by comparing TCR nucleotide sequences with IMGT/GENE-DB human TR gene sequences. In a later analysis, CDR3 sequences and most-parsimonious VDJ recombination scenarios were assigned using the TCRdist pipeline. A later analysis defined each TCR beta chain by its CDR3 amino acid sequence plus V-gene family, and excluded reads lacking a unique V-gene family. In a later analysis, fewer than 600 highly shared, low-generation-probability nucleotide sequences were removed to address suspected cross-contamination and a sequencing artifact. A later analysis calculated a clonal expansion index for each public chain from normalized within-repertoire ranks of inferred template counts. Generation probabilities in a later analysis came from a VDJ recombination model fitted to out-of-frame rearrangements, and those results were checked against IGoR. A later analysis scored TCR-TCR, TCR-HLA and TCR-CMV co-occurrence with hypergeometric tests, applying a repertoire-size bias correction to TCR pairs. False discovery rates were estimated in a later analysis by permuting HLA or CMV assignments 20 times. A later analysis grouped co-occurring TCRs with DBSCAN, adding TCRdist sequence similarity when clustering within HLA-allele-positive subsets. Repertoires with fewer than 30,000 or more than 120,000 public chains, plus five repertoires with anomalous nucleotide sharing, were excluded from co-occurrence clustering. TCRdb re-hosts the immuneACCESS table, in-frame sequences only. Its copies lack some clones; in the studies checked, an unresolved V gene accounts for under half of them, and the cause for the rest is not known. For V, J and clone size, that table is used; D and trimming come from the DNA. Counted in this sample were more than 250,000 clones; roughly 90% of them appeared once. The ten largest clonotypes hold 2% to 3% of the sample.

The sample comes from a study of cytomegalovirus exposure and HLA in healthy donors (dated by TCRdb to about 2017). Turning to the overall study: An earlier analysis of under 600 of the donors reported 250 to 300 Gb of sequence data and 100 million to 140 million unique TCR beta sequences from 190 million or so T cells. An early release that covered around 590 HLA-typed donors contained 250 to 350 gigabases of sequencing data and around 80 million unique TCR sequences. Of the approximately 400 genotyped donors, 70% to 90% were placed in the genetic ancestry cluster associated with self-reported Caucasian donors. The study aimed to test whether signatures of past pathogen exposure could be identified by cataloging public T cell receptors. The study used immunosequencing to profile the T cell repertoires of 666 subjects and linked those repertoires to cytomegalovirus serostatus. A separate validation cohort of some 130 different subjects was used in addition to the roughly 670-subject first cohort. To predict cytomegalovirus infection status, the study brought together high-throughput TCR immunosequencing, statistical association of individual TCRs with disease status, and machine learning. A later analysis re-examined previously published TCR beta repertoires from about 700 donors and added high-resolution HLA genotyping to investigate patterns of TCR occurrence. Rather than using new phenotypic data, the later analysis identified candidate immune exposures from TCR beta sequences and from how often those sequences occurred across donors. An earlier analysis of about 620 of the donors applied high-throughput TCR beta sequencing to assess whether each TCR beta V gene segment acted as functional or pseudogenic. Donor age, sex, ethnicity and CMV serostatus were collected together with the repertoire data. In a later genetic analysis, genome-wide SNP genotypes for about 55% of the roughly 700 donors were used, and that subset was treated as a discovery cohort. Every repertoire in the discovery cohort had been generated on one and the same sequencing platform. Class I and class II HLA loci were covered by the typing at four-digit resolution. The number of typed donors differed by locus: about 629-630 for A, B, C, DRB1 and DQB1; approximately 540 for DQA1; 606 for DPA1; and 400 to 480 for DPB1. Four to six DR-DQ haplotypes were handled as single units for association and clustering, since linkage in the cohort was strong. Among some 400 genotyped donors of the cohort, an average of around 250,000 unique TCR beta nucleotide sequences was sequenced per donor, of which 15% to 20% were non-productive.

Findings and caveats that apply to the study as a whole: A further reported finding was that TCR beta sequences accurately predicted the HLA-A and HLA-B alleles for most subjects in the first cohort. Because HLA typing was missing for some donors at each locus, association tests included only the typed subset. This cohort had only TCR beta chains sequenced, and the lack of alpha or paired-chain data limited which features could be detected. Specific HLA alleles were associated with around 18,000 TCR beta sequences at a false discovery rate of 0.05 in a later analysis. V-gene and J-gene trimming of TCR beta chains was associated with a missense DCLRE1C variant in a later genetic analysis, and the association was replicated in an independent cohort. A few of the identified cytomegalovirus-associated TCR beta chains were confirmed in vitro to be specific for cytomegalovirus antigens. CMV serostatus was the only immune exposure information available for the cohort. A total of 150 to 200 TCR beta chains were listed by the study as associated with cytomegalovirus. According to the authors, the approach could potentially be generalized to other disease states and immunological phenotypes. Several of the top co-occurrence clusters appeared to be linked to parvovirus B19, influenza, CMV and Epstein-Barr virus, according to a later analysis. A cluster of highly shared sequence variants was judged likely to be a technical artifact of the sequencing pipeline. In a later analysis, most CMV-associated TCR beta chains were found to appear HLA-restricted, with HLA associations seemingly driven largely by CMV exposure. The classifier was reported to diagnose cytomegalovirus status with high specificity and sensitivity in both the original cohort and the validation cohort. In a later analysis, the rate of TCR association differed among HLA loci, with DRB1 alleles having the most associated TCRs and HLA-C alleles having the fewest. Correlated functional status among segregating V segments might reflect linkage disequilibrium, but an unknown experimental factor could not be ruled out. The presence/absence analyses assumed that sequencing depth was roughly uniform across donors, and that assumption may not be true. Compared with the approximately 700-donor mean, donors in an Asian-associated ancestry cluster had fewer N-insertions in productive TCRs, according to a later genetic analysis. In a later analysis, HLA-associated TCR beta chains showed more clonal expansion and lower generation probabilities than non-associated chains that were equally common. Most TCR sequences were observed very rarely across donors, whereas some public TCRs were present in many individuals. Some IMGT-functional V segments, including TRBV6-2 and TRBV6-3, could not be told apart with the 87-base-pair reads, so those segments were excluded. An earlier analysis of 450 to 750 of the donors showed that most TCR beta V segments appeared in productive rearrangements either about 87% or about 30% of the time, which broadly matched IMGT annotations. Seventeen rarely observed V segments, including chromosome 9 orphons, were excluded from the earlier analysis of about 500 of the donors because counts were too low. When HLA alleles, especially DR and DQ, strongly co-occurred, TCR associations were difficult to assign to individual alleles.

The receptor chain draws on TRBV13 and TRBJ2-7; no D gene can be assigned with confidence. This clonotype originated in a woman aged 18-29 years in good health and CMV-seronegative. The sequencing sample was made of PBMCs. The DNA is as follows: TGTGCCAGCAGCTCGGTGCCCTACGAGCAGTACTTC. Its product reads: CASSSVPYEQYF.